Shown below are 26 T cell receptor beta chains from a single sample sequenced in a study of blood T cell repertoires in COVID-19. Profiling relied on immunoSEQ multiplex PCR, and the TCRdb table lists in-frame clones only, not all of them. The table includes approximately 250,000 clones, about 83% detected once. Material for sequencing was peripheral blood. These receptors were collected from a human donor in a cohort sampled during active COVID-19.

The chain recombines TRBV6-5 with TRBJ2-5, with unresolved D. The V gene's germline CDR1 is MNHEY and CDR2 SVGAGI. The CDR3 extends over 13 amino acids. V lost 2 bases and J lost 1, with 5 bases in between. This chain's CDR3 is CASSYRSQETQYF. The CDR3 DNA reads as TGTGCCAGCAGTTACCGGTCCCAAGAGACCCAGTACTTC.

The chain uses TRBV10-2 and TRBJ1-5; perhaps TRBD1 as D (6 bases). The CDR3 has 12 amino acids. Germline CDR1 is WSHSY and CDR2 is SAAADI. V lost 6 bases, J lost 6 bases, and 9 bases lay in between. CDR3: CASRGDTQPQHF. The CDR3 DNA follows: TGCGCCAGCAGGGGGGACACTCAGCCCCAGCATTTT.

The genes are TRBV10-3 and TRBJ2-4; possible D gene TRBD1, 5 bases. CDR3 length equals 14 residues. V was trimmed by 3 bases and J by 2 bases, leaving 8 bases between them. The germline V gene encodes CDR1 ENHRY and CDR2 SYGVKD. The CDR3 sequence: CAISESGPKNIQYF. CDR3 coding DNA: TGTGCCATCAGTGAATCAGGGCCCAAAAACATTCAGTACTTC.

This chain links TRBV5-1 with TRBJ1-1; possible D gene TRBD1, 5 bases. Per the germline V gene, CDR1 is SGHRS and CDR2 is YFSETQ. V was shortened by 4 bases and J by 2 bases, with 9 bases between the two germline ends. The CDR3 spans 13 residues. CDR3 DNA: TGCGCCAGCAGCCCTCAGGGTAACACTGAAGCTTTCTTT. Amino acid sequence: CASSPQGNTEAFF.

This chain links TRBV7-8 with TRBJ2-5, with D maybe TRBD2 (5 bases). Looked up from germline, CDR1 is SGHVS and CDR2 is FQNEAQ. V lost 1 base, J lost 2 bases, and 8 bases lay in between. The CDR3 extends over 14 amino acids. The CDR3 DNA reads as TGTGCCAGCAGCTTAGGACTATTGCAAGAGACCCAGTACTTC. This codes for CASSLGLLQETQYF.

A word on this clone: The sample carries other DNA sequences with the same CDR3. The V gene is TRBV27, the J gene TRBJ1-5, with 9 bases fitting TRBD1. With V trimmed by 5 bases and J by 4 bases, 9 bases remained unmatched. The CDR3 has 16 amino acids. Germline values: CDR1 MNHEY, CDR2 SMNVEV (reference sequence). CDR3 loop: CASSPGDRVLNQPQHF. The CDR3 nucleotides are TGTGCCAGCAGTCCAGGGGACAGGGTCCTAAATCAGCCCCAGCATTTT.

V and J are TRBV19 and TRBJ2-7; a possible D gene is TRBD2 (6 bases). The CDR3 has 13 amino acids. Trimming stripped 11 bases from V and 1 base from J, with 15 bases between. Germline V gives CDR1 LNHDA, CDR2 SQIVND (reference sequence). This CDR3 is CAVSMAGSYEQYF. The CDR3 region has the DNA TGTGCCGTATCTATGGCGGGATCCTACGAGCAGTACTTC.

CDR3 region: CASSLRNRDTQYF. The DNA of the CDR3 is TGTGCCAGCAGTTTAAGGAACAGAGATACGCAGTATTTT. This chain links TRBV28 with TRBJ2-3; D is unclear. V lost 2 bases to trimming and J lost 5 bases, with 8 bases between them. CDR1 is MDHEN, CDR2 SYDVKM, per germline. CDR3 length: 13 residues.

This rearrangement joins TRBV12-3 or TRBV12-4 to TRBJ1-5; D is uncertain. The CDR3 loop spans 12 amino acids. V was clipped by 3 bases and J by 11 bases, with 11 bases between them. This CDR3 reads CASSLGSSAQHF. The CDR3, as DNA: TGTGCCAGCAGTTTGGGCAGTTCGGCCCAGCATTTT.

The chain has TRBV11-1 and TRBJ2-1; D is unresolved. Germline CDR1 reads SGHAT; CDR2 reads FQDESV (reference sequence). The CDR3 loop spans 12 amino acids. V was pared by 6 bases and J by 10 bases, with 13 bases between. The CDR3 spells CASSPSYNEQFF. As DNA, the CDR3 is TGTGCCAGCAGTCCTAGTTATAACGAGCAGTTCTTC.

By proportion, this clone is medium-sized (0.01 to 0.1%). This chain connects TRBV10-1 to TRBJ1-6; 9 bases line up with TRBD1. Per germline, CDR1 WNHNN and CDR2 SYGVQD (reference sequence). This CDR3 is built from 16 residues. The trim removed 0 bases at V and 8 bases at J, leaving 5 bases unmatched. CDR3 coding DNA: TGCGCCAGCAGTGAGTCTACAGGGGGCGATGATTCACCCCTCCACTTT. Amino acid sequence: CASSESTGGDDSPLHF.

The rearrangement uses TRBV23-1 and TRBJ1-3, with TRBD1 identical over 10 bases. TRBV23-1 is an ORF for which the function is uncertain. This CDR3 region has 17 residues. Trimming took 4 bases from V and 2 from J; bases not matched to a gene: 8. As DNA, the CDR3 is TGCGCCAGCAGTCGGACAGGGGGAAATCGTACTGGAAACACCATATATTTT. Its protein is CASSRTGGNRTGNTIYF.

V and J are TRBV6-5 and TRBJ1-3; D uncertain. Looked up from germline, CDR1 is MNHEY and CDR2 is SVGAGI. The CDR3 is 12 residues long. The V and J ends lost 5 bases and 1 base respectively, with 3 bases between them. The CDR3 DNA reads TGTGCCAGCAGTCCATCTGGAAACACCATATATTTT. Amino acid sequence: CASSPSGNTIYF.

The chain combines TRBV9 with TRBJ1-1; D call uncertain. The ends were cut back, 1 base at V and 1 base at J, with 8 bases in the middle. CDR3 length: 14 residues. Germline loops: CDR1 SGDLS, CDR2 YYNGEE. CDR3 sequence: CASSVSGTNTEAFF. CDR3 bases: TGTGCCAGCAGCGTAAGCGGCACGAACACTGAAGCTTTCTTT.

The CDR3 protein is CASRLNYGYTF. The DNA of the CDR3 is TGTGCCAGCAGGCTAAATTATGGCTACACCTTC. The V gene is TRBV2, the J gene TRBJ1-2; unclear D gene. Germline assignment: CDR1 SNHLY and CDR2 FYNNEI. V was pared by 6 bases and J by 5 bases, with 7 bases between. This CDR3 region has 11 residues.

This clone showed up many times. The rearrangement joins TRBV7-9 to TRBJ2-2; D is ambiguous. Trimming removed 11 bases from V and 4 bases from J, with 2 bases in between. CDR3 length: 9 amino acids. CDR1 is SEHNR and CDR2 is FQNEAQ in the germline V gene (reference sequence). CDR3 bases: TGTGCCCGCACCGGGGAGCTGTTTTTT. Its translation is CARTGELFF. The variable domain in full, with the rest retrieved from reference TRBV7-9 and TRBJ2-2, is DTGVSQNPRHKITKRGQNVTFRCDPISEHNRLYWYRQTLGQGPEFLTYFQNEAQLEKSRLLSDRFSAERPKGSFSTLEIQRTEQGDSAMYLCARTGELFFGEGSRLTVL.

The chain is built from TRBV7-9 and TRBJ2-2, with 15 bases matching TRBD2. CDR3 size: 19 residues. Germline values: CDR1 SEHNR, CDR2 FQNEAQ (reference sequence). The trim removed 0 bases at V and 4 bases at J, leaving 6 bases unmatched. The DNA for the CDR3 is TGTGCCAGCAGCTTAGCCATCGGACTAGCGGGAGGGCCCACCGGGGAGCTGTTTTTT. It is translated as CASSLAIGLAGGPTGELFF. Drawing the rest from reference TRBV7-9 and TRBJ2-2, the complete variable domain is DTGVSQNPRHKITKRGQNVTFRCDPISEHNRLYWYRQTLGQGPEFLTYFQNEAQLEKSRLLSDRFSAERPKGSFSTLEIQRTEQGDSAMYLCASSLAIGLAGGPTGELFFGEGSRLTVL.

At least ten counts were recorded for this clone. This sequence joins TRBV21-1 and TRBJ2-1; the table's D call, TRBD2, was not checked against the DNA. TRBV21-1 is assigned pseudogene status. This CDR3 comprises 16 residues. Here the CDR3 DNA reads TGTGCCAGCAGCGTCCAGCGGGAAGGCTGCTACAATGAGCAGTTCTTC. Amino acid sequence: CASSVQREGCYNEQFF.

This clone appeared a single time. The rearrangement links TRBV4-2 to TRBJ2-5; perhaps TRBD1 as D (5 bases). Trimming pared 0 bases from V and 4 bases from J, leaving 12 bases between. The V gene's germline CDR1 is LGHNA and CDR2 YNFKEQ. The CDR3 contains 15 residues. The CDR3 bases are TGTGCCAGCAGCCAAGATCCCAGGGTGGGAGAGACCCAGTACTTC. Its translation is CASSQDPRVGETQYF.

This chain connects TRBV5-1 to TRBJ1-3; TRBD1 might be the D (6 bases). This CDR3 has 17 amino acids. From germline, CDR1 is SGHRS and CDR2 YFSETQ. Between the trimmed V and J ends, which lost 0 bases and 4 bases, there was a span of 17 bases. The CDR3 spells CASSLAGTRSGGNTIYF. Here the CDR3 DNA reads TGCGCCAGCAGCTTGGCTGGGACACGGTCGGGGGGAAACACCATATATTTT.

This chain connects TRBV5-1 to TRBJ2-7; D possibly corresponds to TRBD2 (6 bases). V was cut by 2 bases and J by 0 bases, with 6 bases left in between. This CDR3 comprises 13 residues. Germline values: CDR1 SGHRS, CDR2 YFSETQ. This CDR3 is CASSFGSSYEQYF. CDR3 coding DNA: TGCGCCAGCAGCTTCGGGAGCTCCTACGAGCAGTACTTC.

This chain links TRBV5-5 with TRBJ1-6, with TRBD1 identical over 7 bases. Germline CDR1 reads SGHKS; CDR2 reads YYEKEE (reference sequence). V trimming: 6 bases; J trimming: 7 bases; junction bases outside the gene matches: 4. This CDR3 has 13 amino acids. The CDR3 nucleotides are TGTGCCAGCATGACAGGGCCCAATTCACCCCTCCACTTT. Translated, it gives CASMTGPNSPLHF.

The chain joins TRBV11-3 to TRBJ2-7; TRBD1 matches 7 bases. The CDR3 length is 15 residues. Germline V CDR1 and CDR2: SGHNT, YENEEA. Unmatched junction bases numbered 6, after V lost 0 bases and J lost 4 bases. The CDR3: CASSLEAGGRYEQYF. CDR3 DNA: TGTGCCAGCAGCTTAGAGGCAGGGGGAAGATACGAGCAGTACTTC.

This chain connects TRBV19 to TRBJ1-1; 7 bases map to TRBD1. CDR3 length equals 14 residues. V lost 3 bases to trimming and J lost 1 base; unmatched junction nucleotides: 2. Germline CDR1 and CDR2: LNHDA and SQIVND (reference sequence). The CDR3 nucleotides read TGTGCCAGTAGTATCCGGGACAGGAACACTGAAGCTTTCTTT. Translated, it gives CASSIRDRNTEAFF.

This chain connects TRBV24-1 to TRBJ1-1, with D possibly being TRBD1 (6 bases). CDR1 is KGHDR and CDR2 is SFDVKD in the germline V gene. This CDR3 is built from 14 residues. With 4 bases removed from V and 0 bases from J, the gap between germline ends came to 8 bases. CDR3 coding DNA: TGTGCCACCAGTGAGGCAGGGGTGAACACTGAAGCTTTCTTT. Translated, it gives CATSEAGVNTEAFF.

The genes are TRBV9 and TRBJ2-2; 7 bases map to TRBD1. The length of the CDR3 is 15 residues. J was trimmed by 5 bases and V by 1 base; bases with no gene match: 5. Looked up from germline, CDR1 is SGDLS and CDR2 is YYNGEE. CDR3 in amino acids: CASSVKGGRTGELFF. The CDR3 nucleotides are TGTGCCAGCAGCGTAAAAGGGGGCAGGACCGGGGAGCTGTTTTTT.